A single sample is the source of the 30 T cell receptor beta chains below, sequenced in a study of low-dose radiotherapy and immunotherapy resistance in tumors. Time point meaning: before trial treatment. Primers used for first-strand cDNA, a TRAV- and TRBV-specific set, covered both alpha and beta chains. A roughly 22-cycle PCR with a constant-region primer and V-primer adapter amplified TCRs. Using its own MiXCR run on the reads, TCRdb lists one record per CDR3 protein. Found here are around 68,000 distinct CDR3 sequences, around 27% of them singletons; the top ten hold 6.5% to 8%. The material was PBMCs, obtained before treatment. The receptors come from a male donor with rectosigmoid adenocarcinoma.

This clonotype was seen repeatedly, ten times or more. This chain connects TRBV20-1 to TRBJ2-1; 9 bases map to TRBD2. The CDR3 has 16 residues. Germline assignment: CDR1 DFQATT and CDR2 SNEGSKA (reference sequence). The junction had 10 bases not matched to a gene; V was cut back by 0 bases and J by 7 bases. CDR3: CSARELAGEVMNEQFF. As DNA, the CDR3 is TGCAGTGCTAGAGAATTAGCGGGAGAGGTTATGAATGAGCAGTTCTTC.

The chain joins TRBV7-9 to TRBJ1-2; no clear D gene. V lost 0 bases and J lost 6, with 11 bases in between. CDR3 length: 14 amino acids. Germline CDR1 is SEHNR and CDR2 is FQNEAQ (reference sequence). Written as DNA, the CDR3 is TGTGCCAGCAGCTTAGCGTCGGTAGTCGATGGCTACACCTTC. This encodes CASSLASVVDGYTF.

This clonotype was seen many times. The chain employs TRBV6-2 or TRBV6-3 and TRBJ2-7; possibly TRBD1 or TRBD2 for D (6 bases each). In germline, CDR1 is MNHEY, CDR2 SVGEGT. Between the trimmed V and J ends, which lost 2 bases and 3 bases, there was a span of 14 bases. CDR3 size: 15 residues. The CDR3 sequence: CASSYQVGGFYEQYF. The DNA for the CDR3 is TGTGCCAGCAGTTACCAGGTGGGGGGCTTCTACGAGCAGTACTTC.

This clonotype was picked up many times. This chain connects TRBV20-1 to TRBJ2-7, with D possibly TRBD2 on 6 matching bases. V was shortened by 0 bases and J by 5 bases, with 17 bases between the two germline ends. CDR3 size: 15 residues. Germline CDR1 reads DFQATT; CDR2 reads SNEGSKA (reference sequence). DNA of the CDR3: TGCAGTGCTAGAGATACGGGACTCCGGGGCGACGAGCAGTACTTC. This codes for CSARDTGLRGDEQYF.

This clonotype was seen repeatedly, ten times or more. The chain carries TRBV7-2 and TRBJ1-1; TRBD1 agrees at 8 bases. CDR1 is SGHTA, CDR2 FQGNSA, per germline. V shed 5 bases and J 8 bases; nucleotides not matched to a gene: 7. CDR3 length: 13 amino acids. DNA for the CDR3: TGTGCCAGCAGCCGGAGCTGGGACAGGGAAGCTTTCTTT. Its protein is CASSRSWDREAFF.

This clonotype was recorded many times. The V gene is TRBV2, the J gene TRBJ2-7, with TRBD1 matching 10 bases. Germline V gene lookup returns CDR1 SNHLY and CDR2 FYNNEI. This CDR3 region has 13 residues. After removal of 10 bases from V and 3 bases from J, the junction contained 6 bases not matched to a gene. CDR3 sequence: CAIDRDRGYEQYF. The CDR3 nucleotides are TGTGCCATAGACCGGGACAGGGGCTACGAGCAGTACTTC.

V is TRBV19 and J is TRBJ1-1; D is unresolved. Trimming removed 6 bases from V and 11 bases from J, with 22 bases in between. The CDR3 totals 14 residues. Germline CDR1 LNHDA, CDR2 SQIVND (reference sequence). The CDR3 DNA follows: TGTGCCAGTAGCGACCCCGGGGATACCCTAGAGGCTTTCTTT. Translated, it gives CASSDPGDTLEAFF.

This clonotype appeared many times. This chain links TRBV7-9 with TRBJ1-1; 7 nucleotides agree with TRBD1. Trimming at V came to 5 bases and at J to 3 bases, leaving 3 bases not matched to a gene. CDR3 length: 13 residues. Germline lookup yields CDR1 SEHNR and CDR2 FQNEAQ (reference sequence). The CDR3 spells CASSQQGDTEAFF. CDR3 sequence (DNA): TGTGCCAGCAGCCAGCAGGGGGACACTGAAGCTTTCTTT.

This clonotype came up a few times. V is TRBV6-1 and J is TRBJ1-1, with D possibly matching TRBD1 (6 bases). The CDR3 runs 15 residues. Germline V gene data show CDR1 as MNHNS and CDR2 as SASEGT. The V gene lost 6 bases and the J gene lost 7 bases, with 21 bases spanning the gap. In DNA, the CDR3 is TGTGCCAGCAGGAGGGGCGGGGGCGGAACGTTTGAAGCTTTCTTT. Amino acids: CASRRGGGGTFEAFF.

Details on this clonotype: This likely traces to a read error, being one base from a far larger clone. This sequence joins TRBV7-9 and TRBJ2-1; D call uncertain. The CDR3 is 13 residues long. Per germline, CDR1 SEHNR and CDR2 FQNEAQ (reference sequence). The CDR3, as DNA: TGTGCCAGCAGCTTAGCCCGAAGCAATGAGCAGTCCTTC. Its translation is CASSLARSNEQSF.

CDR3 bases: TGTGCCACGGTGGGCCAGACCTACGAGCAGTACTTC. Translated, it gives CATVGQTYEQYF. V is TRBV27 and J is TRBJ2-7; D gene ambiguous. The CDR3 sequence is 12 residues long. From germline, CDR1 is MNHEY and CDR2 SMNVEV (reference sequence). The ends were cut back, 10 bases at V and 2 bases at J, with 12 bases in the middle.

This clonotype was recorded at least ten times. The genes are TRBV28 and TRBJ2-7; D could derive from TRBD1 or TRBD2 (5 bases each). The CDR3 is 17 amino acids. Trimming cost V 5 bases and J 0 bases, with 20 bases left between them. The germline V gene has CDR1 MDHEN and CDR2 SYDVKM. CDR3 DNA sequence: TGTGCCAGCAGTCCCTCAGAGGGCAGGGCTAGCTCCTACGAGCAGTACTTC. It translates to CASSPSEGRASSYEQYF.

This clonotype showed up many times. The rearrangement links TRBV6-2 or TRBV6-3 to TRBJ2-7; D gene unclear. The V end was cut by 2 bases, the J end by 2 bases, with 7 bases between. Germline lookup yields CDR1 MNHEY and CDR2 SVGEGT. The CDR3 length is 13 residues. This chain's CDR3 is CASSYEITYEQYF. CDR3 bases: TGTGCCAGCAGTTACGAGATCACCTACGAGCAGTACTTC.

In its sample, this clonotype was seen many times. The genes are TRBV20-1 and TRBJ2-7; no firm D call. Trimming removed 0 bases from V and 1 base from J, with 13 bases in between. The germline V gene encodes CDR1 DFQATT and CDR2 SNEGSKA (reference sequence). This CDR3 is 15 amino acids long. CDR3 DNA sequence: TGCAGTGCTAGAGATTTGGGCGGATTATCCTACGAGCAGTACTTC. Encoded protein: CSARDLGGLSYEQYF.

As for this clonotype: A read error is the likely source, as a far larger clone sits one nucleotide away. CDR3 in amino acids: CAGSYTPGQGGDIQYF. For the CDR3, the DNA is TGTGCCGGCAGTTACACACCGGGACAGGGCGGGGACATTCAGTACTTC. The rearrangement uses TRBV6-6 and TRBJ2-4; TRBD1 aligns across 9 bases. CDR1 and CDR2 from the germline V gene are MNHNY and SVGAGI (reference sequence). The CDR3 sequence is 16 residues long.

The sample holds many counts of this clonotype. This chain connects TRBV5-1 to TRBJ2-2, with 7 bases aligning to TRBD1. Trimming took 5 bases from V and 0 from J; bases not matched to a gene: 7. CDR1 SGHRS and CDR2 YFSETQ come from the germline V gene. The CDR3 loop spans 16 amino acids. DNA for the CDR3: TGCGCCAGCAGTCCTGGGACAGTAACGAACACCGGGGAGCTGTTTTTT. Protein sequence: CASSPGTVTNTGELFF.

Concerning this clonotype itself: A far larger clone is a single base away, which makes a read error likely. This rearrangement joins TRBV28 to TRBJ2-1; 7 bases are shared with TRBD1. V shed 6 bases and J 10 bases; nucleotides not matched to a gene: 15. The CDR3 extends over 15 amino acids. The germline gives CDR1 MDHEN, CDR2 SYDVKM. CDR3 DNA sequence: TGTGCCAGCAGGCATGAACAGGGGAACACCTACGAGCAGTTCTTC. It codes for CASRHEQGNTYEQFF.

Of note for this clonotype: A far larger clone is just one base off, so this is likely a read error. This chain connects TRBV28 to TRBJ2-1; D is undetermined. With 2 bases removed from V and 10 bases from J, the gap between germline ends came to 12 bases. Germline CDR1 reads MDHEN; CDR2 reads SYDVKM. The CDR3 spans 13 residues. The CDR3 spells CASSLVAPGEQFF. CDR3 DNA sequence: TGTGCCAGCAGTTTAGTGGCACCAGGCGAGCAGTTCTTC.

This clonotype is medium-sized. The V gene is TRBV6-2 or TRBV6-3, the J gene TRBJ2-3, with D perhaps being TRBD1 or TRBD2 (6 bases each). There are 15 residues in the CDR3. Germline CDR1 reads MNHEY; CDR2 reads SVGEGT. V lost 2 bases and J lost 4, with 13 bases in between. CDR3 region: CASSYGVGGPDTQYF. CDR3 bases: TGTGCCAGCAGTTACGGGGTAGGGGGGCCAGATACGCAGTATTTT.

This clonotype was seen repeatedly, ten times or more. This chain links TRBV14 with TRBJ2-7; 11 bases align to TRBD1. Per germline, CDR1 SGHDN and CDR2 FVKESK. The ends lost 1 base at V and 7 bases at J; junction bases unmatched: 9. The CDR3 is 16 residues long. The CDR3 reads CASSQVPDRGRREQYF. The CDR3 DNA reads as TGTGCCAGCAGCCAAGTTCCGGACAGGGGGCGTCGGGAGCAGTACTTC.

This clonotype was counted many times. The gene calls are TRBV4-1 and TRBJ2-3; D is ambiguous. This CDR3 spans 15 amino acids. The germline V gene encodes CDR1 MGHRA and CDR2 YSYEKL. With 0 bases removed from V and 5 bases from J, the gap between germline ends came to 12 bases. The CDR3 DNA sequence: TGCGCCAGCAGCCAAGAAGGAAGAATGGGAGATACGCAGTATTTT. The encoded protein is CASSQEGRMGDTQYF.

This clonotype has a count of ten or more. The gene calls are TRBV20-1 and TRBJ1-5, with D maybe TRBD1 (5 bases). The V and J ends lost 0 bases and 6 bases respectively, with 9 bases between them. CDR1 is DFQATT and CDR2 is SNEGSKA in the germline V gene (reference sequence). The CDR3 runs to 13 residues. CDR3 region: CSAREGVGQPQHF. CDR3 DNA: TGCAGTGCTAGAGAGGGGGTAGGTCAGCCCCAGCATTTT.

V and J are TRBV28 and TRBJ2-5; weak D call: TRBD2 (5 bases). Looked up from germline, CDR1 is MDHEN and CDR2 is SYDVKM. CDR3 size: 14 residues. Trimming removed 2 bases at V and 2 bases at J, with 9 bases between. The CDR3 sequence: CASSLRSGQETQYF. CDR3 nucleotide sequence: TGTGCCAGCAGTTTACGAAGCGGTCAAGAGACCCAGTACTTC.

This clonotype came up many times. In nucleotides, the CDR3 is TGTGCCAGTAGTTGGGCGGGAGTGACGGATACGCAGTATTTT. This codes for CASSWAGVTDTQYF. This chain links TRBV19 with TRBJ2-3; 7 nucleotides match TRBD2. The V and J ends lost 5 bases and 6 bases, in that order; junction bases with no gene match: 8. The CDR3 totals 14 residues. Germline V gene data show CDR1 as LNHDA and CDR2 as SQIVND (reference sequence).

This clonotype was observed a handful of times. The chain links TRBV23-1 to TRBJ2-7, with unresolved D. TRBV23-1 is marked as an open reading frame, function uncertain. The CDR3 covers 16 residues. V was trimmed by 0 bases and J by 0 bases, leaving 12 bases between them. In nucleotides, the CDR3 is TGCGCCAGCAGTCAATCTTCCGTTCCGAGCTCCTACGAGCAGTACTTC. Protein sequence: CASSQSSVPSSYEQYF.

This clonotype was seen at least ten times. The chain joins TRBV6-1 to TRBJ2-3; the match to TRBD1 covers 11 bases. The V gene's germline CDR1 is MNHNS and CDR2 SASEGT. Trimming at V came to 8 bases and at J to 4 bases, leaving 11 bases not matched to a gene. CDR3 length equals 16 residues. This CDR3 is CASGTGGPWSPDTQYF. The CDR3 nucleotides are TGTGCCAGCGGGACAGGGGGGCCGTGGTCTCCAGATACGCAGTATTTT.

Comments on this clonotype: A far larger clone is just one base off, so this is likely a read error. The chain has TRBV28 and TRBJ2-1; D not resolved. Trimming left V 7 bases short and J 10 bases short, with 17 bases between. CDR1 and CDR2 (germline): MDHEN, SYDVKM. This CDR3 is 13 amino acids long. CDR3 in DNA: TGTGCCAGCAATGTTGAAGGTCCCTACGAGCAGTTCTTC. It is translated as CASNVEGPYEQFF. Full variable domain (missing parts from reference TRBV28 and TRBJ2-1): DVKVTQSSRYLVKRTGEKVFLECVQDMDHENMFWYRQDPGLGLRLIYFSYDVKMKEKGDIPEGYSVSREKKERFSLILESASTNQTSMYLCASNVEGPYEQFFGPGTRLTVL.

This clonotype was seen a handful of times. The rearrangement uses TRBV5-1 and TRBJ2-1; no clear D gene. The V gene lost 2 bases and the J gene lost 4 bases, with 10 bases spanning the gap. The CDR3 totals 14 residues. CDR1 is SGHRS and CDR2 is YFSETQ in the germline V gene. CDR3 region: CASSLVLAYNEQFF. CDR3 coding DNA: TGCGCCAGCAGCTTAGTCTTGGCATACAATGAGCAGTTCTTC.

This clonotype was counted ten times or more. J is TRBJ1-2 and V is TRBV29-1, with 7 bases lining up with TRBD1. In germline, CDR1 is SQVTM, CDR2 ANQGSEA. V lost 5 bases and J lost 6; bases outside the gene matches: 3. This CDR3 spans 11 amino acids. DNA of the CDR3: TGCAGCGTTCGACAGGGAAATGGCTACACCTTC. Translating it yields CSVRQGNGYTF.

The CDR3 loop is CASSQDPPTSGGYPQYF. DNA of the CDR3: TGTGCCAGCAGCCAAGATCCCCCAACTAGCGGGGGCTACCCCCAGTACTTC. The chain is built from TRBV4-2 and TRBJ2-5, with 11 positions matching TRBD2. This CDR3 contains 17 residues. The germline V gene has CDR1 LGHNA and CDR2 YNFKEQ. The V segment lost 0 bases and the J segment 9 bases; nucleotides outside the gene matches: 12.